This passage covers 24 T cell receptor beta chains from one sample sequenced in a study of blood T cell repertoires in COVID-19. The data were produced by immunoSEQ multiplex PCR, yet TCRdb's version contains in-frame clones alone and is incomplete. The sample yields about 120,000 clones, approximately 84% seen once. The specimen was peripheral blood. The origin of the receptors is a man in his 70s with active or convalescent COVID-19.

V and J are TRBV28 and TRBJ1-3; 8 bases are shared with TRBD1. The length of the CDR3 is 16 residues. V was clipped by 4 bases and J by 4 bases; unmatched bases: 9. The germline gives CDR1 MDHEN, CDR2 SYDVKM. The CDR3 protein is CASSSTGQGKGNTIYF. The CDR3 DNA is TGTGCCAGCAGTTCGACCGGACAGGGCAAAGGAAACACCATATATTTT.

This rearrangement joins TRBV4-3 to TRBJ2-7; weak D call: TRBD1 (5 bases). The V gene's germline CDR1 is LGHNA and CDR2 YSLEER. The CDR3 is made up of 15 amino acids. With 5 bases removed from V and 4 bases from J, the gap between germline ends came to 18 bases. The CDR3 bases are TGCGCCAGCAGCGTAACCCAGGGCGCCCCTTACGAGCAGTACTTC. Translation: CASSVTQGAPYEQYF.

The chain is built from TRBV4-1 and TRBJ2-7, with 7 bases matching TRBD2. V was clipped by 0 bases and J by 3 bases; unmatched bases: 8. Germline values: CDR1 MGHRA, CDR2 YSYEKL. The CDR3 length is 16 residues. In nucleotides, the CDR3 is TGCGCCAGCAGCCAAGAAGCGGGGCCCCAGGGCTACGAGCAGTACTTC. Amino acids: CASSQEAGPQGYEQYF.

The rearrangement links TRBV3-1 (or the pseudogene TRBV3-2) to TRBJ1-5; a possible D gene is TRBD1 (6 bases). CDR1 is LGHDT and CDR2 is YNNKEL in the germline V gene (reference sequence). This CDR3 has 18 amino acids. The ends were cut back, 3 bases at V and 9 bases at J, with 27 bases in the middle. CDR3 nucleotides: TGTGCCAGCAGCCAGGCCTCCGGGACAAATACCTGGGGGGGGCCCCAGCATTTT. This encodes CASSQASGTNTWGGPQHF.

The rearrangement uses TRBV5-4 and TRBJ2-2; 13 nucleotides line up with TRBD2. Unmatched junction bases numbered 7, after V lost 4 bases and J lost 7 bases. The CDR3 consists of 16 residues. Germline V gene lookup returns CDR1 SGHNT and CDR2 YYREEE (reference sequence). For the CDR3, the DNA is TGTGCCAGCAGCCAAAGGACTAGCGGGAGTATCGGGGAGCTGTTTTTT. Residues: CASSQRTSGSIGELFF.

The J gene is TRBJ2-1, the V gene TRBV7-2; 13 bases are a match to TRBD2. The junction had 3 bases not matched to a gene; V was cut back by 1 base and J by 9 bases. CDR1 is SGHTA and CDR2 is FQGNSA in the germline V gene. The CDR3 is 15 amino acids. Here the CDR3 DNA reads TGTGCCAGCAGCTTAGGACTAGCGGGGGGAATTGAGCAGTTCTTC. This encodes CASSLGLAGGIEQFF. The whole variable domain, remainder taken from reference TRBV7-2 and TRBJ2-1, is GAGVSQSPSNKVTEKGKDVELRCDPISGHTALYWYRQSLGQGLEFLIYFQGNSAPDKSGLPSDRFSAERTGGSVSTLTIQRTQQEDSAVYLCASSLGLAGGIEQFFGPGTRLTVL.

The rearrangement links TRBV10-3 to TRBJ1-3; D not certain. Germline V gives CDR1 ENHRY, CDR2 SYGVKD. V was pared by 2 bases and J by 0 bases, with 8 bases between. CDR3 length: 15 residues. The DNA for the CDR3 is TGTGCCATCAGTGAGGGGCTTAGCTCTGGAAACACCATATATTTT. Its translation is CAISEGLSSGNTIYF.

This clone was picked up a small number of times. The chain uses TRBV5-1 and TRBJ1-2; no definite D call. V shed 0 bases and J shed 7 bases, with 10 bases lying between them. The CDR3 consists of 13 residues. Germline loops: CDR1 SGHRS, CDR2 YFSETQ. CDR3 nucleotides: TGCGCCAGCAGCTTGGCTGGGAGGAGTGGCTACACCTTC. Amino acid sequence: CASSLAGRSGYTF.

This rearrangement joins TRBV6-2 or TRBV6-3 to TRBJ1-1; TRBD1 aligns across 7 bases. Germline trimming cut 5 bases from V and 8 bases from J; bases unmatched to any gene: 5. There are 12 residues in the CDR3. CDR1 and CDR2 from the germline V gene are MNHEY and SVGEGT. The CDR3 nucleotides read TGTGCCAGCAGTGCCCGGGACAGCGAAGCTTTCTTT. Its protein product is CASSARDSEAFF.

This sequence joins TRBV3-1 (or the pseudogene TRBV3-2) and TRBJ2-5; 7 bases map to TRBD1. The CDR3 has 14 residues. Per the germline V gene, CDR1 is LGHDT and CDR2 is YNNKEL (reference sequence). J lost 2 bases, V lost 3 bases, and 3 bases had no gene match. As DNA, the CDR3 is TGTGCCAGCAGCCATCCGGGACAGCAAGAGACCCAGTACTTC. This encodes CASSHPGQQETQYF.

The rearrangement uses TRBV7-2 and TRBJ1-2; D ambiguous. CDR1 is SGHTA, CDR2 FQGNSA, per germline. This CDR3 has 13 amino acids. Trimming left V 1 base short and J 8 bases short, with 11 bases between. The CDR3 nucleotides are TGTGCCAGCAGCTTAGGTCGGGGAGCCGGCTACACCTTC. Translated, it gives CASSLGRGAGYTF.

The count of this clone is one. This chain connects TRBV9 to TRBJ1-2; no firm D call. Trimming pared 3 bases from V and 4 bases from J, leaving 10 bases between. CDR3 length: 13 amino acids. CDR1 SGDLS and CDR2 YYNGEE come from the germline V gene. The CDR3 reads CASSAEGFYGYTF. The CDR3 DNA follows: TGTGCCAGCAGCGCGGAGGGCTTCTATGGCTACACCTTC.

The chain combines TRBV11-2 with TRBJ1-6; 8 nucleotides align to TRBD1. The CDR3 consists of 14 residues. Unmatched junction bases numbered 2, after V lost 5 bases and J lost 5 bases. CDR1 is SGHAT and CDR2 is FQNNGV in the germline V gene. CDR3 residues: CASSPTGDNSPLHF. In nucleotides, the CDR3 is TGTGCCAGCAGCCCGACAGGGGATAATTCACCCCTCCACTTT.

The table lists this clone with a count of one. The gene calls are TRBV2 and TRBJ2-5, with 7 bases lining up with TRBD2. Germline V CDR1 and CDR2: SNHLY, FYNNEI. The CDR3 extends over 15 amino acids. Trimming took 3 bases from V and 3 from J; bases not matched to a gene: 7. CDR3 region: CASSDSGGWKETQYF. In DNA form, the CDR3 reads TGTGCCAGCAGTGACTCGGGGGGATGGAAAGAGACCCAGTACTTC.

J is TRBJ1-3 and V is TRBV19; 8 bases are a match to TRBD1. J was trimmed by 0 bases and V by 8 bases; bases with no gene match: 6. CDR1 is LNHDA and CDR2 is SQIVND in the germline V gene (reference sequence). The CDR3 contains 15 residues. CDR3 bases: TGTGCCAGTTCTGATACAGGGGGCTCTGGAAACACCATATATTTT. Its translation is CASSDTGGSGNTIYF.

The chain uses TRBV5-4 and TRBJ2-1; D remains unclear. Germline values: CDR1 SGHNT, CDR2 YYREEE (reference sequence). The V gene lost 0 bases and the J gene lost 6 bases, with 13 bases spanning the gap. There are 15 residues in the CDR3. CDR3 protein: CASSLDSALLNEQFF. CDR3 bases: TGTGCCAGCAGCTTGGATTCAGCGCTACTCAATGAGCAGTTCTTC.

This clone was recorded only once. V is TRBV9 and J is TRBJ2-7, with D tentatively TRBD2 (7 bases). The CDR3 is 12 amino acids. V was clipped by 2 bases and J by 6 bases, with 9 bases between them. Germline V gene sequence: CDR1 SGDLS, CDR2 YYNGEE. In DNA, the CDR3 is TGTGCCAGCAGCGTTGGGGGGGCCGAGCAGTACTTC. This sequence encodes CASSVGGAEQYF.

The rearrangement links TRBV2 to TRBJ1-2; TRBD1 aligns across 7 bases. The trim removed 6 bases at V and 7 bases at J, leaving 5 bases unmatched. This CDR3 is 12 amino acids long. Looked up from germline, CDR1 is SNHLY and CDR2 is FYNNEI. The CDR3 DNA sequence: TGTGCCAGCAGCAAGGGGGCGGTTGGCTACACCTTC. Its translation is CASSKGAVGYTF.

V usage is TRBV4-2 and J usage is TRBJ1-6, with a weak D call TRBD1 (5 bases). Germline-derived CDR1 and CDR2 are LGHNA and YNFKEQ. The CDR3 loop spans 15 amino acids. Trimming pared 0 bases from V and 8 bases from J, leaving 11 bases between. The CDR3, as DNA: TGTGCCAGCAGCCAAGATAAGGGGAATCATTCACCCCTCCACTTT. This encodes CASSQDKGNHSPLHF.

The chain employs TRBV18 and TRBJ2-1; TRBD2 matches at 10 bases. The germline V gene encodes CDR1 KGHSH and CDR2 LQKENI. This CDR3 contains 15 residues. V was pared by 0 bases and J by 6 bases, with 2 bases of the junction left unmatched. The CDR3 region has the DNA TGTGCCAGCTCACCACCCCCTAGCGGGAGCAATGAGCAGTTCTTC. This sequence encodes CASSPPPSGSNEQFF.

The chain employs TRBV4-2 and TRBJ1-2; unclear D gene. The CDR3 loop spans 15 amino acids. Trimming stripped 4 bases from V and 0 bases from J, with 12 bases between. Germline V gives CDR1 LGHNA, CDR2 YNFKEQ. The DNA for the CDR3 is TGTGCCAGCAGCCTCGAACAGACGGCTAACTATGGCTACACCTTC. Residues: CASSLEQTANYGYTF.

The CDR3 loop is CASSSKTSVSYEQYF. The CDR3 DNA follows: TGTGCCAGCAGCTCAAAGACTTCCGTCTCCTACGAGCAGTACTTC. The chain employs TRBV7-9 and TRBJ2-7; D not certain. This CDR3 contains 15 residues. Germline loops: CDR1 SEHNR, CDR2 FQNEAQ (reference sequence). The V and J ends lost 4 bases and 0 bases respectively, with 13 bases between them.

This clone was detected a few times. The gene calls are TRBV27 and TRBJ1-6, with D possibly being TRBD1 (5 bases). The germline gives CDR1 MNHEY, CDR2 SMNVEV (reference sequence). The CDR3 is made up of 14 amino acids. V was clipped by 6 bases and J by 9 bases, with 15 bases between them. The CDR3 sequence: CASSAPREASPLHF. The CDR3 region has the DNA TGTGCCAGCAGCGCCCCCAGGGAGGCTTCACCCCTCCACTTT.

This chain joins TRBV30 and TRBJ1-1; tentative D call: TRBD1 (5 bases). V was cut by 0 bases and J by 5 bases, with 10 bases left in between. The V gene's germline CDR1 is GTSNPN and CDR2 SVGIG (reference sequence). The CDR3 covers 13 residues. CDR3: CAWSVRGGTEAFF. CDR3 bases: TGTGCCTGGAGTGTACGGGGGGGGACTGAAGCTTTCTTT.